Detailed here is one T cell receptor (beta chain). TCRdb keeps only in-frame clones here, not all; method: immunoSEQ multiplex PCR. The table lists tens of thousands of clones, roughly 93% of them singletons. These data originate in a study of T cell changes during pregnancy in multiple sclerosis. This receptor was obtained from a female donor with multiple sclerosis, enrolled in a pregnancy study. The specimen comprised peripheral blood, sampled in the second trimester of pregnancy.

CDR3 sequence: CASSQEQGLNTEAFF. The CDR3 nucleotides are TGCGCCAGCAGCCAGGAACAGGGCCTGAACACTGAAGCTTTCTTT. This rearrangement joins TRBV4-3 to TRBJ1-1; perhaps TRBD1 as D (6 bases). Germline CDR1 LGHNA, CDR2 YSLEER. V was shortened by 3 bases and J by 0 bases, with 11 bases between the two germline ends. CDR3 size: 15 residues.